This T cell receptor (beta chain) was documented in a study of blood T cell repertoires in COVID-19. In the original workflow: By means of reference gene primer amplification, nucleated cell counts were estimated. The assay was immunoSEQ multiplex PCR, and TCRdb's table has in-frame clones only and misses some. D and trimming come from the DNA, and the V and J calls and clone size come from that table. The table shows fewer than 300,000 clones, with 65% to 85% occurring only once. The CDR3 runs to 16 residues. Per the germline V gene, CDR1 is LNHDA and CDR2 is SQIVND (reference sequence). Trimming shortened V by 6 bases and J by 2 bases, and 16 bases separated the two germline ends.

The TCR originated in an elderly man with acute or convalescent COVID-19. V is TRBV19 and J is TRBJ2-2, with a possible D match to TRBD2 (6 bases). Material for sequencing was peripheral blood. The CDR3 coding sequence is TGTGCCAGTAGAAGTGCTAGCGCACGAAACACCGGGGAGCTGTTTTTT. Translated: CASRSASARNTGELFF.